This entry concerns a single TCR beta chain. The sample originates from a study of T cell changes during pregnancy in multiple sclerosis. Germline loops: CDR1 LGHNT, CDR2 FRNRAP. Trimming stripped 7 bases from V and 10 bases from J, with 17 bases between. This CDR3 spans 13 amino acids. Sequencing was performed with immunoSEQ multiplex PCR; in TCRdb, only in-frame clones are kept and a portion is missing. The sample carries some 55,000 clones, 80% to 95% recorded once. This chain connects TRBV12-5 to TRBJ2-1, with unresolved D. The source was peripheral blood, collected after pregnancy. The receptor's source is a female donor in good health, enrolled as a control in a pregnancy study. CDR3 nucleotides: TGTGCTAGTGCCCTAATGTCGTATTTCGAGCAGTTCTTC. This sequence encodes CASALMSYFEQFF. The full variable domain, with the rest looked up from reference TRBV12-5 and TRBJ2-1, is DARVTQTPRHKVTEMGQEVTMRCQPILGHNTVFWYRQTMMQGLELLAYFRNRAPLDDSGMPKDRFSAEMPDATLATLKIQPSEPRDSAVYFCASALMSYFEQFFGPGTRLTVL.